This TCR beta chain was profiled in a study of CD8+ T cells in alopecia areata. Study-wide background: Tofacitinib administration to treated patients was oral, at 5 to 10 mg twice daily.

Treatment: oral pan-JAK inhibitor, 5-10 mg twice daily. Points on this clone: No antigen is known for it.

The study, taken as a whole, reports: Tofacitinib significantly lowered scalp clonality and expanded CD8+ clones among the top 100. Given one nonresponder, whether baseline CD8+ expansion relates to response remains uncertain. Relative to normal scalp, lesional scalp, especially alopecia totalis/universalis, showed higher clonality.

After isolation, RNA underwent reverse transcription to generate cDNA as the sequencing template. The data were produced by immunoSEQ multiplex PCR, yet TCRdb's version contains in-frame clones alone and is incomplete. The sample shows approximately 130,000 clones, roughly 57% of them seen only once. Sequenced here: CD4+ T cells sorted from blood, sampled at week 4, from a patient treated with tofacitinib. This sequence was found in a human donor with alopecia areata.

The CDR3 here is CASSPTGTGETQYF. The CDR3, as DNA: TGTGCCAGCAGCCCTACGGGGACGGGAGAGACCCAGTACTTC. The rearrangement links TRBV9 to TRBJ2-5; D could derive from TRBD1 or TRBD2 (5 bases each). Germline V lookup: CDR1 SGDLS, CDR2 YYNGEE. The V and J ends lost 4 bases and 4 bases respectively, with 14 bases between them. CDR3 length: 14 residues.